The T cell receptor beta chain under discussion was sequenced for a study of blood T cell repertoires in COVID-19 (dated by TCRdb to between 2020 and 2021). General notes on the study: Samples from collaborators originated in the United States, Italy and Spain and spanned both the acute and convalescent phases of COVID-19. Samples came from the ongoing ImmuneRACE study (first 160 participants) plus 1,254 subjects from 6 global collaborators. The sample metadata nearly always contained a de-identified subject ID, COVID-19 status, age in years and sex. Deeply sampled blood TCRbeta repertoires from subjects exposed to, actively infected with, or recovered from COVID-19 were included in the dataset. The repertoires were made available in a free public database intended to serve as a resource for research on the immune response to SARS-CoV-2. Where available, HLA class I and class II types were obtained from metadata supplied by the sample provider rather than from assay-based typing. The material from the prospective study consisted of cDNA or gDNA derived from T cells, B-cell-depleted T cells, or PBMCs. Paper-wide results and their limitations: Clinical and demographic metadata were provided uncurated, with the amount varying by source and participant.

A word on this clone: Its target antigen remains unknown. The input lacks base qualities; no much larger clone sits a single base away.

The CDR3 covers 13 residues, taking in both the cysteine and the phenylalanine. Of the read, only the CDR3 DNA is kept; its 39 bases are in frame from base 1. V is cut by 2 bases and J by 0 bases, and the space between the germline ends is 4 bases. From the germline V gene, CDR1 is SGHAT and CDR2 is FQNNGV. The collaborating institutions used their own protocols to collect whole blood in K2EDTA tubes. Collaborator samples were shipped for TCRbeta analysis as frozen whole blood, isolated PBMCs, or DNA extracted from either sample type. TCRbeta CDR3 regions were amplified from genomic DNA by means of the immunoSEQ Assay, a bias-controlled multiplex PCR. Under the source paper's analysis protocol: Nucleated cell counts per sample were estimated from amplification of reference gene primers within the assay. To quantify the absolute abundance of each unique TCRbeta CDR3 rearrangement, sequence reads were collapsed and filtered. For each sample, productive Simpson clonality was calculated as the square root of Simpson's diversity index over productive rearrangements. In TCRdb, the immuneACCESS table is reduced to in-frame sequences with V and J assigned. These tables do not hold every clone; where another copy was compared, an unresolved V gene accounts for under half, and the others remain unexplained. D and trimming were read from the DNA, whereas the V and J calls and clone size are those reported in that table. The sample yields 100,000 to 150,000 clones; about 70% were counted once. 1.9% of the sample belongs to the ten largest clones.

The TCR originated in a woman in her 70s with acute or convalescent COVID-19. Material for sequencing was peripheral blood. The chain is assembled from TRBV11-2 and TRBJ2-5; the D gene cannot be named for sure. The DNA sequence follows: TGTGCCAGCAGCTTATCAAACCAAGAGACCCAGTACTTC. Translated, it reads CASSLSNQETQYF.